This T cell receptor (beta chain) was retrieved from a study of shared clonotypes between healthy human individuals. Background on the study: Each donor's CD4 naive and CD4 memory cells filled three plates apiece, CD8 naive two, and CD8 memory one.

The repertoire was sequenced with immunoSEQ multiplex PCR; TCRdb's copy has only in-frame clones and lacks some. The table records 2 million to 2.5 million clones, 95% of them present only once. Negatively enriched CD4+ T cells were divided by CD45RA into naive and memory. CDR1 is SGHDT, CDR2 YYEEEE, per germline. The CDR3 has 17 residues. V shed 1 base and J 3 bases; nucleotides not matched to a gene: 9. Sample: naive CD4+ T cells sorted from blood. The sample's subset: CD45RA+ positively selected. The clonotype originates from a man aged 18 to 29 in good health. V and J are TRBV5-6 and TRBJ2-1, with 8 bases matching TRBD1. For the CDR3, the DNA is TGTGCCAGCAGCTTGCGTCCGGTCGGGACAGGCTACAATGAGCAGTTCTTC. Residues: CASSLRPVGTGYNEQFF. The variable domain in full, completed from reference TRBV5-6 and TRBJ2-1, reads DAGVTQSPTHLIKTRGQQVTLRCSPKSGHDTVSWYQQALGQGPQFIFQYYEEEERQRGNFPDRFSGHQFPNYSSELNVNALLLGDSALYLCASSLRPVGTGYNEQFFGPGTRLTVL.